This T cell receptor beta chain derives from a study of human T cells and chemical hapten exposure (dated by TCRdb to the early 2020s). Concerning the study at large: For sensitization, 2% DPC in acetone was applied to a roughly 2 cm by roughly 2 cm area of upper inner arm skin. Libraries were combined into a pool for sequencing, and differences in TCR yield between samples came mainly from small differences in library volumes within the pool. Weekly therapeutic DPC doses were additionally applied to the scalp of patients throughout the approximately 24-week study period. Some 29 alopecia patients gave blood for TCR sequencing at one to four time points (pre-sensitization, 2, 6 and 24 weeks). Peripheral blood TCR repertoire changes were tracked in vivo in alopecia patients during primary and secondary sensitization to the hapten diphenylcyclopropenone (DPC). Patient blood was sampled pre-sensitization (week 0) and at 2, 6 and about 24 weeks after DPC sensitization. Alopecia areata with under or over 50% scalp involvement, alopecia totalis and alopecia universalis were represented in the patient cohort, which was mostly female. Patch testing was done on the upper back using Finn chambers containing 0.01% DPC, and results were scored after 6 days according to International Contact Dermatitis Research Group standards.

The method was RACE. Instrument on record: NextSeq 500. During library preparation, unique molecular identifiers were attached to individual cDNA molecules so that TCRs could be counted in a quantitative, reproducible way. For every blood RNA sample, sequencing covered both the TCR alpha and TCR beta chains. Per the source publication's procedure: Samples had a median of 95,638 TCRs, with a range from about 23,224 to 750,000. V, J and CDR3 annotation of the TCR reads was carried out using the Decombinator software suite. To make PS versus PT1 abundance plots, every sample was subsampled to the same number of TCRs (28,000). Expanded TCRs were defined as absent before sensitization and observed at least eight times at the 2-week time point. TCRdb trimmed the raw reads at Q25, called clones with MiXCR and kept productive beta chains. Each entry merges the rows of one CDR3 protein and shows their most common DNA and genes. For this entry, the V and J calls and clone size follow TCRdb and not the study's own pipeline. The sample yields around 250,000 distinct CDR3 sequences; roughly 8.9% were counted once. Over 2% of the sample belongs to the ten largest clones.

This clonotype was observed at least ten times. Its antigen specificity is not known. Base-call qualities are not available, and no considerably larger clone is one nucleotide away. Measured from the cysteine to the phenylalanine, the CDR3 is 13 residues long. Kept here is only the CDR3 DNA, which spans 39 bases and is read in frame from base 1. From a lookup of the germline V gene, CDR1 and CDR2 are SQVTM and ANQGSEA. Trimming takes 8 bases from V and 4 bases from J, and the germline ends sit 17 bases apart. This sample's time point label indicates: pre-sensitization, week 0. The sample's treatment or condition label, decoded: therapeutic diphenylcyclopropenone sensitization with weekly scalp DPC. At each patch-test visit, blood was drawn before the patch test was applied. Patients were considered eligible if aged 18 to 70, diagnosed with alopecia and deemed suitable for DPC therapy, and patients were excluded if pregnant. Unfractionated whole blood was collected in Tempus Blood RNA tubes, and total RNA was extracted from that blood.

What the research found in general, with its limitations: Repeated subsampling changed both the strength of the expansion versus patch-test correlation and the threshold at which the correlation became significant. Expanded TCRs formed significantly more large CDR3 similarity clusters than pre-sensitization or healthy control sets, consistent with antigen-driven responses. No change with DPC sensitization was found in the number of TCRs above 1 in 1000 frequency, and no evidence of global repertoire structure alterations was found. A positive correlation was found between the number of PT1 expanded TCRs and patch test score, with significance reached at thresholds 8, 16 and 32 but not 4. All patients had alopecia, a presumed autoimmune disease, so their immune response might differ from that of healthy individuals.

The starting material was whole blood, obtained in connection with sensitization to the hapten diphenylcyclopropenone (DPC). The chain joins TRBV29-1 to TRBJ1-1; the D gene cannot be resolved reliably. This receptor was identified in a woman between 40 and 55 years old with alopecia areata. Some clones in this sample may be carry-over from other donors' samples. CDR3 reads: CSSGGGGATEAFF. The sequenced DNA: TGCAGCTCTGGAGGCGGCGGTGCCACTGAAGCTTTCTTT.